Following are 18 T cell receptor beta chains from one sample sequenced in a study of OX40 agonist ivuxolimab in advanced cancers. The protocol was immunoSEQ multiplex PCR, while the TCRdb copy is restricted to in-frame clones and leaves out a portion. The sample carries approximately 70,000 clones, about 88% recorded once. The sequenced sample was CD4+ or CD8+ T cells sorted from blood, obtained in a trial of the OX40 agonist ivuxolimab. The source is an adult with an advanced solid tumor such as melanoma, head and neck, liver or kidney cancer.

V and J are TRBV29-1 and TRBJ1-1; possible D gene TRBD1, 6 bases. Trimming removed 4 bases at V and 7 bases at J, with 13 bases between. This CDR3 region has 12 residues. The germline gives CDR1 SQVTM, CDR2 ANQGSEA. CDR3 in amino acids: CSVGKTGHEAFF. The DNA for the CDR3 is TGCAGCGTTGGAAAGACAGGCCATGAAGCTTTCTTT.

The rearrangement uses TRBV18 and TRBJ1-4; D unresolved. This CDR3 has 13 residues. Deletions cut 1 base from V and 8 bases from J, with 8 bases between. The germline CDR1 and CDR2 sequences are KGHSH and LQKENI. The CDR3 is CASSPREGEKLFF. The CDR3 coding sequence is TGTGCCAGCTCACCACGGGAAGGCGAAAAACTGTTTTTT.

As for this clone: Since a much larger clone is just one base distant, this may be a read error. This sequence joins TRBV7-9 and TRBJ2-5, with D tentatively TRBD2 (5 bases). The CDR3 has 13 residues. Germline CDR1 and CDR2: SEHNR and FQNEAQ (reference sequence). Here the CDR3 DNA reads TGTACCAGCAGCGGACCGTACCAAGAGACCCAGTACTTC. Its translation: CTSSGPYQETQYF.

The chain has TRBV2 and TRBJ2-7; tentatively, D is TRBD1 (6 bases). This CDR3 region has 15 residues. Trimming stripped 7 bases from V and 3 bases from J, with 19 bases between. Germline CDR1 reads SNHLY; CDR2 reads FYNNEI. CDR3 in amino acids: CASKIETGSIYEQYF. The CDR3 DNA reads as TGTGCCAGCAAGATAGAAACAGGGTCAATCTACGAGCAGTACTTC.

V gene TRBV4-1 combines with J gene TRBJ2-2; the match to TRBD2 covers 13 bases. After removal of 8 bases from V and 9 bases from J, the junction contained 0 bases not matched to a gene. The germline gives CDR1 MGHRA, CDR2 YSYEKL. The CDR3 totals 12 residues. The CDR3 loop is CASGTSGRELFF. CDR3 DNA: TGCGCCAGCGGGACTAGCGGGAGGGAGCTGTTTTTT.

This clone was seen once. Here the CDR3 reads CASSPNAGGNGYTF. The CDR3 coding sequence is TGTGCCAGCTCACCAAACGCAGGGGGCAATGGCTACACCTTC. The chain uses TRBV18 and TRBJ1-2; TRBD1 matches at 8 bases. CDR1 KGHSH and CDR2 LQKENI come from the germline V gene. J was trimmed by 6 bases and V by 2 bases; bases with no gene match: 5. This CDR3 contains 14 residues.

The chain is built from TRBV6-5 and TRBJ1-2; D possibly corresponds to TRBD1 (6 bases). Trimming took off 2 bases at V and 4 bases at J, with 14 bases between the two ends. CDR3 length: 15 amino acids. Germline assignment: CDR1 MNHEY and CDR2 SVGAGI. CDR3 nucleotides: TGTGCCAGCAGTTACGGGGGCAGGCACCCCTATGGCTACACCTTC. Protein product: CASSYGGRHPYGYTF.

In this sample, this clone turned up once. The rearrangement uses TRBV28 and TRBJ1-2; 7 bases match TRBD1. This CDR3 has 17 residues. Germline CDR1 is MDHEN and CDR2 is SYDVKM. V was clipped by 6 bases and J by 5 bases; unmatched bases: 18. In DNA, the CDR3 is TGTGCCAGCAGAGAACTAGGGGGCGCCCAGAATAAATATGGCTACACCTTC. Amino acids: CASRELGGAQNKYGYTF.

V usage is TRBV9 and J usage is TRBJ1-1; D is undetermined. CDR3 size: 12 residues. Germline V gene data show CDR1 as SGDLS and CDR2 as YYNGEE. Trimming cost V 0 bases and J 6 bases, with 6 bases left between them. The CDR3, as DNA: TGTGCCAGCAGCGTAGTTCAGGCTGAAGCTTTCTTT. This translates into CASSVVQAEAFF. The full variable domain, rest sourced from reference TRBV9 and TRBJ1-1, is DSGVTQTPKHLITATGQRVTLRCSPRSGDLSVYWYQQSLDQGLQFLIQYYNGEERAKGNILERFSAQQFPDLHSELNLSSLELGDSALYFCASSVVQAEAFFGQGTRLTVV.

V usage is TRBV5-1 and J usage is TRBJ2-7; D gene ambiguous. The CDR3 is 15 residues long. CDR1 is SGHRS, CDR2 YFSETQ, per germline. V lost 3 bases to trimming and J lost 5 bases, with 18 bases between them. The CDR3 nucleotides are TGCGCCAGCAGCTCCGACCCGGCCTTAGTCAACGAGCAGTACTTC. Its protein product is CASSSDPALVNEQYF.

The chain joins TRBV7-6 to TRBJ2-2, with 8 bases aligning to TRBD2. CDR1 is SGHVS and CDR2 is FNYEAQ in the germline V gene. Trimming at V came to 4 bases and at J to 6 bases, leaving 7 bases not matched to a gene. This CDR3 is 15 amino acids long. The CDR3: CASSSLSGRAGELFF. The CDR3 DNA follows: TGTGCCAGCAGCTCTTTAAGCGGGAGAGCCGGGGAGCTGTTTTTT.

The rearrangement uses TRBV7-2 and TRBJ2-3; D gene ambiguous. V lost 6 bases, J lost 4 bases, and 8 bases lay in between. CDR3 length equals 12 residues. Germline loops: CDR1 SGHTA, CDR2 FQGNSA. CDR3 DNA: TGTGCCAGCAGGTCCGTAGCAGATACGCAGTATTTT. Protein: CASRSVADTQYF. Together with reference TRBV7-2 and TRBJ2-3, the CDR3 gives the full variable domain: GAGVSQSPSNKVTEKGKDVELRCDPISGHTALYWYRQSLGQGLEFLIYFQGNSAPDKSGLPSDRFSAERTGGSVSTLTIQRTQQEDSAVYLCASRSVADTQYFGPGTRLTVL.

The chain carries TRBV6-1 and TRBJ2-2; the D is unclear. The CDR3 is made up of 14 amino acids. Germline CDR1 is MNHNS and CDR2 is SASEGT. V dropped 1 base and J dropped 6 bases, with 9 bases sitting between them. The CDR3 DNA reads as TGTGCCAGCAGTGAAGTGAACACCGCCGGGGAGCTGTTTTTT. This gives the protein CASSEVNTAGELFF.

Only one count was recorded for this clone. The J gene is TRBJ2-1, the V gene TRBV7-9; tentative D call: TRBD2 (5 bases). V gave up 5 bases and J gave up 8 bases, with 19 bases separating them. Germline lookup yields CDR1 SEHNR and CDR2 FQNEAQ (reference sequence). The CDR3 has 15 residues. The CDR3 DNA follows: TGTGCCAGCAGCCCCGCCCACTCGGACGGGGATGAGCAGTTCTTC. Translated, it gives CASSPAHSDGDEQFF.

V gene TRBV5-1 combines with J gene TRBJ1-4; 12 positions agree with TRBD1. Per the germline V gene, CDR1 is SGHRS and CDR2 is YFSETQ. Germline trimming cut 4 bases from V and 11 bases from J; bases unmatched to any gene: 6. CDR3 length equals 14 residues. In DNA, the CDR3 is TGCGCCAGCAGCCAAGGGACAGGGGGCTGGAAACTGTTTTTT. It yields the protein CASSQGTGGWKLFF.

The genes are TRBV5-8 and TRBJ2-6; possible D gene TRBD2, 5 bases. The V end lost 4 bases, the J end lost 0 bases, and 8 bases lay between the germline ends. This CDR3 comprises 15 residues. Germline V gives CDR1 SGHTS, CDR2 YDEGEE. The CDR3 reads CASSLDFSGANVLTF. The CDR3 bases are TGTGCCAGCAGCCTGGACTTCTCTGGGGCCAACGTCCTGACTTTC.

In its sample, this clone was seen a few times. The chain recombines TRBV5-1 with TRBJ2-2; the match to TRBD1 covers 11 bases. V shed 3 bases and J 7 bases; nucleotides not matched to a gene: 5. Germline lookup yields CDR1 SGHRS and CDR2 YFSETQ. The CDR3 is 15 amino acids. The CDR3 DNA is TGCGCCAGCAGCTGGGACAGGGGGACGGTCGGGGAGCTGTTTTTT. It encodes CASSWDRGTVGELFF.

The chain links TRBV5-6 to TRBJ1-2; tentatively, D is TRBD1 (6 bases). This CDR3 is built from 14 residues. The V and J ends lost 4 bases and 7 bases respectively, with 17 bases between them. Germline V gives CDR1 SGHDT, CDR2 YYEEEE. The CDR3 spells CASSRTGGAFGYTF. The DNA for the CDR3 is TGTGCCAGCAGCCGGACTGGGGGCGCCTTTGGCTACACCTTC.